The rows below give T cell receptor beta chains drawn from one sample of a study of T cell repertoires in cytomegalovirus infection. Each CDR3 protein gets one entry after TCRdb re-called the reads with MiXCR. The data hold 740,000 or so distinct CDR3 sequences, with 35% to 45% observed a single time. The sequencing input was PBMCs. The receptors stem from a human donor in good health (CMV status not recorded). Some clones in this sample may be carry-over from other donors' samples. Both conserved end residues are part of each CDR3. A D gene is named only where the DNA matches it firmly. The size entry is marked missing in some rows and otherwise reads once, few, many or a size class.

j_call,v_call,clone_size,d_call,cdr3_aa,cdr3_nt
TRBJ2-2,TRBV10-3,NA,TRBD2,CAISGLAGITGELFF,TGTGCCATCTCGGGACTAGCGGGCATCACCGGGGAGCTGTTTTTT
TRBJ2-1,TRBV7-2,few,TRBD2,CASSSPEREGDNEQFF,TGTGCCAGCAGCTCCCCAGAGCGGGAGGGCGACAATGAGCAGTTCTTC
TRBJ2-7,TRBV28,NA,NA,CASSHDLGSSYEQYF,TGTGCCAGCAGTCATGATCTGGGAAGCTCCTACGAGCAGTACTTC
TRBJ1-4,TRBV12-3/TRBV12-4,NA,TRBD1,CASSPETGESEKLFF,TGTGCCAGCAGTCCTGAGACAGGGGAAAGTGAAAAACTGTTTTTT
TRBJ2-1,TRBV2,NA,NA,CASSDQRRMGDEQFF,TGTGCCAGCAGTGATCAGCGGCGAATGGGGGATGAGCAGTTCTTC
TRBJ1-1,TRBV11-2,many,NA,CASSSDGLVTEAFF,TGTGCCAGCAGCTCGGATGGCCTGGTCACTGAAGCTTTCTTT
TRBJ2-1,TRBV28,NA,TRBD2,CASSFLIGLAGYNEQFF,TGTGCCAGCAGTTTTTTAATCGGACTAGCGGGCTACAATGAGCAGTTCTTC
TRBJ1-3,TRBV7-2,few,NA,CASSLALTSGNTIYF,TGTGCCAGCAGCTTAGCGCTAACCTCTGGAAACACCATATATTTT
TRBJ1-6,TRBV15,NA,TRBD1,CATSRTGEVSPLHF,TGTGCCACCAGCAGGACAGGGGAGGTATCACCCCTCCACTTT
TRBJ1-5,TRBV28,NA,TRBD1,CASTGRGLNQPQHF,TGTGCCAGCACGGGCAGGGGGCTGAATCAGCCCCAGCATTTT
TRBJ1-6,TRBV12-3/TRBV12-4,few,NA,CASSFGVAGSPLHF,TGTGCCAGCAGTTTCGGGGTAGCGGGATCACCCCTCCACTTT
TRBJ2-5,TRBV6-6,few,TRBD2,CASSYLSLAGGPGTQYF,TGTGCCAGCAGTTACCTCTCACTAGCGGGGGGGCCGGGGACCCAGTACTTC
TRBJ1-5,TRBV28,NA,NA,CASSLNGRVFSNQPQHF,TGTGCCAGCAGTTTAAACGGGAGGGTTTTTAGCAATCAGCCCCAGCATTTT
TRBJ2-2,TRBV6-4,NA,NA,CASSAGGGADTGELFF,TGTGCCAGCAGTGCCGGTGGGGGCGCCGACACCGGGGAGCTGTTTTTT
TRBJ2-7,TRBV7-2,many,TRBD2,CASSLVSGTSGYEQYF,TGTGCCAGCAGCTTAGTCTCCGGGACTAGCGGCTACGAGCAGTACTTC
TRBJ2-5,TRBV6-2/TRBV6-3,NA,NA,CASSYLEGETQYF,TGTGCCAGCAGTTACCTAGAAGGGGAGACCCAGTACTTC
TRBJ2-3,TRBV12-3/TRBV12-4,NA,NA,CASSLRGGTETDTQYF,TGTGCCAGCAGTTTAAGGGGAGGGACAGAGACAGATACGCAGTATTTT
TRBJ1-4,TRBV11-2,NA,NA,CASAKKPGGATNEKLFF,TGTGCCAGCGCTAAAAAACCGGGAGGTGCAACTAATGAAAAACTGTTTTTT
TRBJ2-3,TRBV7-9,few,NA,CASSGGQYTDTQYF,TGTGCCAGCAGCGGTGGACAGTACACAGATACGCAGTATTTT
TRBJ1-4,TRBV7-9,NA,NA,CASSRRLVEKLFF,TGTGCCAGCAGCCGGCGGTTGGTAGAAAAACTGTTTTTT
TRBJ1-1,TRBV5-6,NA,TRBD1,CASSLVLGTGEAFF,TGTGCCAGCAGCTTGGTTTTAGGGACAGGGGAAGCTTTCTTT
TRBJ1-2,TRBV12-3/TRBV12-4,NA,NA,CASSLGSALSGYTF,TGTGCCAGCAGTTTAGGGTCAGCACTTTCCGGCTACACCTTC
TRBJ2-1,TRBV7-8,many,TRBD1,CASSSPGTDNNEQFF,TGTGCCAGCAGCTCACCCGGGACAGACAACAATGAGCAGTTCTTC
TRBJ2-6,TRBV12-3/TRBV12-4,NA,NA,CASSFVGANVLTF,TGTGCCAGCAGTTTTGTTGGGGCCAACGTCCTGACTTTC
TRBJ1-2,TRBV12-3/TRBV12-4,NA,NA,CASSFSGVRYGYTF,TGTGCCAGCAGTTTTTCAGGGGTTAGGTATGGCTACACCTTC
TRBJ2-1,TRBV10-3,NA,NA,CAIMDSHYNEQFF,TGTGCCATCATGGACTCCCACTACAATGAGCAGTTCTTC
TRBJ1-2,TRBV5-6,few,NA,CASSLRVRGYTF,TGTGCCAGCAGCTTGCGCGTCCGTGGCTACACCTTC
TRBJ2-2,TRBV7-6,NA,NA,CASSPGRTGTGELFF,TGTGCCAGCAGCCCCGGGAGGACAGGGACCGGGGAGCTGTTTTTT
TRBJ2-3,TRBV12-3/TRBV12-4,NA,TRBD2,CASSRGTSGGTDTQYF,TGTGCCAGCAGCCGGGGGACAAGCGGGGGTACAGATACGCAGTATTTT
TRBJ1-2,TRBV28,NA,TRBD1,CASSLYPGQFHRPYGYTF,TGTGCCAGCAGTCTCTACCCGGGACAGTTCCACCGACCTTATGGCTACACCTTC
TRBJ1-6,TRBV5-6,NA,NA,CASSPDIQGNNSPLHF,TGTGCCAGCAGCCCCGACATTCAAGGGAATAATTCACCCCTCCACTTT
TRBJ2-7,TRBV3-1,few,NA,CASSQQGIYEQYF,TGTGCCAGCAGCCAACAGGGGATCTACGAGCAGTACTTC
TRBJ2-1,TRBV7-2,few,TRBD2,CASSLGRTSGLNEQFF,TGTGCCAGCAGCTTAGGACGGACTAGCGGACTCAATGAGCAGTTCTTC
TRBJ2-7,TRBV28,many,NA,CASSSRGEQYF,TGTGCCAGCAGTTCGCGGGGCGAGCAGTACTTC
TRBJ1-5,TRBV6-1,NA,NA,CASSEGGPYSNQPQHF,TGTGCCAGCAGTGAAGGAGGTCCATATAGCAATCAGCCCCAGCATTTT
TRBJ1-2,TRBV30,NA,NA,CAWSVENNYGYTF,TGTGCCTGGAGTGTAGAAAATAACTATGGCTACACCTTC
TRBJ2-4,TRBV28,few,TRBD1,CASTFPGTGNIQYF,TGTGCCAGCACATTCCCCGGGACAGGCAACATTCAGTACTTC
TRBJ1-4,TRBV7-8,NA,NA,CASSLDPLGTLGIEKLFF,TGTGCCAGCAGCTTAGACCCCCTGGGCACCCTGGGCATCGAAAAACTGTTTTTT
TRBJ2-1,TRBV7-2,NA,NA,CASSLALGAIYNEQLF,TGTGCCAGCAGCTTAGCTCTAGGGGCCATTTACAATGAGCAGTTATTC
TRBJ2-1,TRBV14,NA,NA,CASSQDLTPYNEQFF,TGTGCCAGCAGCCAAGACTTGACCCCGTACAATGAGCAGTTCTTC
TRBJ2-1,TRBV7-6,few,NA,CASSLSPVNEQFF,TGTGCCAGCAGCTTGTCCCCGGTAAATGAGCAGTTCTTC
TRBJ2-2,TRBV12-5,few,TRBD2,CASGLFLSRLAGGSTGELFF,TGTGCTAGTGGTTTGTTCCTTTCGCGACTAGCGGGAGGTTCGACCGGGGAGCTGTTTTTT
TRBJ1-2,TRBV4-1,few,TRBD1,CASRRQGTNYGYTF,TGCGCCAGCAGGCGACAGGGGACCAACTATGGCTACACCTTC
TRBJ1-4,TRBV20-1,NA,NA,CSARGGGVFEKLFF,TGCAGTGCTAGAGGCGGGGGGGTGTTTGAAAAACTGTTTTTT
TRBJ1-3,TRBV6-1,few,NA,CASSEGGVGSGNTIYF,TGTGCCAGCAGTGAAGGGGGGGTCGGCTCTGGAAACACCATATATTTT
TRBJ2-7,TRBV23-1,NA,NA,CASSRSVAPYEQYF,TGCGCCAGCAGTCGTTCGGTAGCACCTTACGAGCAGTACTTC
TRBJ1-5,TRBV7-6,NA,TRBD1,CASSDYRGTSNQPQHF,TGTGCCAGCAGCGATTACAGGGGAACTAGCAATCAGCCCCAGCATTTT
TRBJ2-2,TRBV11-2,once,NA,CASSFGQGQTGELFF,TGTGCCAGCAGCTTTGGGCAGGGTCAGACCGGGGAGCTGTTTTTT
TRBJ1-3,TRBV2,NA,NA,CASSEFGPVSPGNTIYF,TGTGCCAGCAGTGAGTTTGGCCCAGTATCCCCTGGAAACACCATATATTTT
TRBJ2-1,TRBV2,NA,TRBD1,CASRADRGSYNEQFF,TGTGCCAGCAGGGCGGACAGGGGTTCCTACAATGAGCAGTTCTTC
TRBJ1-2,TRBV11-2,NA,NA,CASSLGRGGGYGYTF,TGTGCCAGCAGCTTAGGTCGGGGCGGCGGGTATGGCTACACCTTC
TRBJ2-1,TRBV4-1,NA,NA,CASSQDGNEQFF,TGCGCCAGCAGCCAAGATGGAAATGAGCAGTTCTTC
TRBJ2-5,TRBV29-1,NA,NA,CSTHPDSSVALQETQYF,TGCAGCACCCATCCCGATTCTAGCGTAGCTTTACAAGAGACCCAGTACTTC
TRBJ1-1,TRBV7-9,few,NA,CASSLDNPNTEAFF,TGTGCCAGCAGCTTAGACAACCCGAACACTGAAGCTTTCTTT